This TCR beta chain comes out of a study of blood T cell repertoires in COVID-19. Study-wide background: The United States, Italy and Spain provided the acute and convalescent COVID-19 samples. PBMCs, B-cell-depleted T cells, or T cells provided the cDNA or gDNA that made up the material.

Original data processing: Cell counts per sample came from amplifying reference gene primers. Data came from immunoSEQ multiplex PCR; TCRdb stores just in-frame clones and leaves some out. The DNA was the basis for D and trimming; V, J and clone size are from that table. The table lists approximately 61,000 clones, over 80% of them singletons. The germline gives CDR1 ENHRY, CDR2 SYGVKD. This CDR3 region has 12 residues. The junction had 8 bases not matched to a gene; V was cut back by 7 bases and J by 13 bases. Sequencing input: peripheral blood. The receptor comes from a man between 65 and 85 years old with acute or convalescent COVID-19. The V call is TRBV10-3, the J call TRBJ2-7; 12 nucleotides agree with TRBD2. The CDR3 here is CAIKPSGGDSYF. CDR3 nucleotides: TGTGCCATCAAGCCTAGCGGGGGGGATAGTTACTTC.